The rows below give T cell receptor beta chains drawn from one sample of a study of cytomegalovirus exposure and HLA in healthy donors. Here immunoSEQ multiplex PCR was the method, and the copy in TCRdb shows in-frame clones only, minus some. Its table lists around 50,000 clones. Sequenced sample: PBMCs. These TCRs come from a woman aged 35 to 49 in good health and CMV-seronegative. Each CDR3 is given with its conserved first and last residue. The order of the fields is J gene, CDR3 length, D gene, V gene, CDR3 protein, CDR3 DNA. A D gene is named only where the DNA matches it firmly.

j_gene: TRBJ1-6; len: 15; d_gene: TRBD1; v_gene: TRBV7-3; CDR3aa: CASSRGQGENSPLHF; CDR3nt: TGTGCCAGCAGCAGGGGACAGGGGGAAAATTCACCCCTCCACTTT
j_gene: TRBJ2-7; len: 13; d_gene: NA; v_gene: TRBV30; CDR3aa: CAWSGGVTYEQYF; CDR3nt: TGTGCCTGGAGTGGAGGCGTTACCTACGAGCAGTACTTC
j_gene: TRBJ2-3; len: 15; d_gene: TRBD1; v_gene: TRBV28; CDR3aa: CASSVQGLSTDTQYF; CDR3nt: TGTGCCAGCAGTGTACAGGGGTTGAGCACAGATACGCAGTATTTT
j_gene: TRBJ2-1; len: 16; d_gene: TRBD1; v_gene: TRBV7-3; CDR3aa: CASSLLGTGAGNEQFF; CDR3nt: TGTGCCAGCAGCTTACTAGGGACAGGGGCTGGCAATGAGCAGTTCTTC
j_gene: TRBJ1-6; len: 18; d_gene: TRBD1; v_gene: TRBV18; CDR3aa: CASSPGQGAASYNSPLHF; CDR3nt: TGTGCCAGCTCACCGGGACAGGGGGCGGCCTCCTATAATTCACCCCTCCACTTT
j_gene: TRBJ2-7; len: 19; d_gene: TRBD1; v_gene: TRBV30; CDR3aa: CAWSVYPYFGTGSSYEQYF; CDR3nt: TGTGCCTGGAGTGTATACCCATATTTCGGGACAGGAAGCTCCTACGAGCAGTACTTC
j_gene: TRBJ2-7; len: 15; d_gene: NA; v_gene: TRBV18; CDR3aa: CASSQSTGPAYEQYF; CDR3nt: TGTGCCAGCTCGCAGTCGACAGGTCCGGCCTACGAGCAGTACTTC
j_gene: TRBJ2-7; len: 16; d_gene: TRBD2; v_gene: TRBV4-2; CDR3aa: CASSQDSGSGSDEQYF; CDR3nt: TGTGCCAGCAGCCAAGATTCGGGTAGCGGGAGTGACGAGCAGTACTTC
j_gene: TRBJ1-2; len: 16; d_gene: TRBD1; v_gene: TRBV12-5; CDR3aa: CASGPSSTGNHYGYTF; CDR3nt: TGTGCTAGTGGTCCATCTTCGACAGGGAACCACTATGGCTACACCTTC
j_gene: TRBJ2-1; len: 14; d_gene: TRBD2; v_gene: TRBV5-1; CDR3aa: CASSLDASGGEQFF; CDR3nt: TGCGCCAGCAGCTTGGATGCTAGCGGGGGTGAGCAGTTCTTC
j_gene: TRBJ1-2; len: 17; d_gene: NA; v_gene: TRBV27; CDR3aa: CASSLGYGRQANYGYTF; CDR3nt: TGTGCCAGCAGTTTAGGGTATGGAAGACAGGCTAACTATGGCTACACCTTC
j_gene: TRBJ2-2; len: 14; d_gene: NA; v_gene: TRBV6-5; CDR3aa: CASSYSRNTGELFF; CDR3nt: TGTGCCAGCAGTTACTCGAGGAACACCGGGGAGCTGTTTTTT
j_gene: TRBJ2-2; len: 16; d_gene: NA; v_gene: TRBV10-3; CDR3aa: CAISESGQENTGELFF; CDR3nt: TGTGCCATCAGTGAGTCGGGGCAGGAGAACACCGGGGAGCTGTTTTTT
j_gene: TRBJ2-2; len: 16; d_gene: NA; v_gene: TRBV5-1; CDR3aa: CASSLGHSVDTGELFF; CDR3nt: TGCGCCAGCAGCTTAGGTCACAGTGTAGACACCGGGGAGCTGTTTTTT
j_gene: TRBJ2-7; len: 14; d_gene: NA; v_gene: TRBV4-3; CDR3aa: CASSQDDGTYEQYF; CDR3nt: TGCGCCAGCAGCCAAGATGACGGGACCTACGAGCAGTACTTC